One and the same sample provided the 2 T cell receptor beta chains below, sequenced in a study of cytomegalovirus exposure and HLA in healthy donors. Profiled with immunoSEQ multiplex PCR; TCRdb holds only in-frame clones, not every one. Of tens of thousands of clones listed, about 94% are singletons. Input material: PBMCs. The receptors were gathered from a man aged 18 to 35 in good health and CMV-seropositive.

This chain connects TRBV4-2 to TRBJ1-1; TRBD1 matches at 7 bases. The V segment lost 6 bases and the J segment 7 bases; nucleotides outside the gene matches: 23. Germline V lookup: CDR1 LGHNA, CDR2 YNFKEQ. This CDR3 is 18 amino acids long. This chain's CDR3 is CASSRTGQVWTGRNEAFF. The CDR3 DNA follows: TGTGCCAGCAGTCGGACCGGACAGGTATGGACTGGAAGGAATGAAGCTTTCTTT.

This clone was detected only once. J is TRBJ1-1 and V is TRBV2, with D perhaps matching TRBD1 (6 bases). CDR3 length: 14 residues. Trimming shortened V by 6 bases and J by 0 bases, and 11 bases separated the two germline ends. CDR1 SNHLY and CDR2 FYNNEI come from the germline V gene. In DNA form, the CDR3 reads TGTGCCAGCAGAATGGACAGAATGAACACTGAAGCTTTCTTT. Its translation: CASRMDRMNTEAFF.